Below, 10 T cell receptor beta chains from the same sample are listed, as sequenced in a study of control samples from healthy donors and cancer patients. Some clones are missing from TCRdb's copy, which holds only in-frame ones; the method was immunoSEQ multiplex PCR. The data contain roughly 84,000 clones, roughly 91% of them seen just once; the ten biggest clones take up 17%. Source material: blood. The receptors come from a man aged 50 to 59 in good health.

A word on this clone: A read error likely explains this, since a far larger clone differs by one base. This chain links TRBV27 with TRBJ2-3; D unresolved. With 4 bases removed from V and 2 bases from J, the gap between germline ends came to 1 base. CDR3 length: 11 amino acids. Germline V gene lookup returns CDR1 MNHEY and CDR2 SMNVEV (reference sequence). The chain's CDR3 is CASSSTDTQYF. The CDR3 DNA is TGTGCCAGCAGTTCCACAGATACGCAGTATTTT.

The chain has TRBV3-1 (or the pseudogene TRBV3-2) and TRBJ1-2, with D possibly TRBD1 on 5 matching bases. CDR3 size: 12 residues. Germline lookup yields CDR1 LGHDT and CDR2 YNNKEL (reference sequence). V was trimmed by 6 bases and J by 7 bases, leaving 12 bases between them. The CDR3 loop is CASSSEGFGYTF. The DNA for the CDR3 is TGTGCCAGCAGTAGTGAGGGGTTTGGCTACACCTTC.

This chain links TRBV7-8 with TRBJ2-6; 10 positions agree with TRBD1. Germline CDR1 reads SGHVS; CDR2 reads FQNEAQ. J lost 3 bases, V lost 0 bases, and 11 bases had no gene match. The CDR3 runs 20 residues. As DNA, the CDR3 is TGTGCCAGCAGCTTAGCGGGAAGACAGGGGGCGCAACGTGGGGCCAACGTCCTGACTTTC. As protein: CASSLAGRQGAQRGANVLTF.

V is TRBV5-1 and J is TRBJ1-1, with 8 bases that match TRBD1. Germline assignment: CDR1 SGHRS and CDR2 YFSETQ. This CDR3 region has 14 residues. V trimming: 5 bases; J trimming: 1 base; junction bases outside the gene matches: 4. The CDR3 region is CASRPGTGNTEAFF. The CDR3 region has the DNA TGCGCCAGCAGGCCCGGGACAGGGAACACTGAAGCTTTCTTT.

The chain carries TRBV5-1 and TRBJ1-1; the D gene is possibly TRBD1 (6 bases). This CDR3 is 15 amino acids long. The V gene lost 4 bases and the J gene lost 3 bases, with 16 bases spanning the gap. The V gene's germline CDR1 is SGHRS and CDR2 YFSETQ. The CDR3 here is CASSRGAGVDTEAFF. The CDR3 region has the DNA TGCGCCAGCAGCCGGGGGGCCGGGGTTGACACTGAAGCTTTCTTT.

This chain uses TRBV6-5 with TRBJ2-7; 7 bases align to TRBD1. Losses at the gene ends were 6 bases for V and 1 base for J; bases not matched to a gene: 6. Germline lookup yields CDR1 MNHEY and CDR2 SVGAGI. There are 14 residues in the CDR3. The CDR3 nucleotides read TGTGCCAGCAGCCACGGGACAGTTTCCTACGAGCAGTACTTC. Translation gives CASSHGTVSYEQYF.

The rearrangement links TRBV10-1 to TRBJ2-7; D not certain. V was pared by 7 bases and J by 5 bases, with 18 bases between. Germline loops: CDR1 WNHNN, CDR2 SYGVQD (reference sequence). This CDR3 has 14 amino acids. The CDR3 sequence is CASNKALGEHEQYF. The CDR3 coding sequence is TGCGCCAGCAATAAGGCTCTTGGGGAACACGAGCAGTACTTC.

The chain recombines TRBV5-8 with TRBJ1-1; 8 bases are shared with TRBD1. Germline V lookup: CDR1 SGHTS, CDR2 YDEGEE. This CDR3 has 15 residues. J gave up 5 bases and V 1 base, and 7 bases lay outside the gene matches. This CDR3 reads CASSLHRTGSTEAFF. CDR3 DNA sequence: TGTGCCAGCAGCTTGCATCGGACAGGGAGTACTGAAGCTTTCTTT.

V usage is TRBV10-3 and J usage is TRBJ2-7, with 7 bases lining up with TRBD1. J gave up 2 bases and V 5 bases, and 6 bases lay outside the gene matches. The CDR3 extends over 14 amino acids. Germline V gives CDR1 ENHRY, CDR2 SYGVKD. The CDR3 DNA follows: TGTGCCATCAGTAACGGACAGGACCCCTACGAGCAGTACTTC. This encodes CAISNGQDPYEQYF.

The DNA of the CDR3 is TGTGCCAGCAGCTTGCTTAGTACAACTGGAAACACCATATATTTT. Its protein is CASSLLSTTGNTIYF. The chain recombines TRBV5-8 with TRBJ1-3, with D hard to call. The CDR3 totals 15 residues. Between the trimmed V and J ends, which lost 1 base and 2 bases, there was a span of 10 bases. Germline V gives CDR1 SGHTS, CDR2 YDEGEE.